A single sample is the source of the 6 T cell receptor beta chains below, sequenced in a study of blood T cell repertoires in COVID-19. Produced via immunoSEQ multiplex PCR; TCRdb's table is partial and in-frame only. Of about 120,000 clones listed, roughly 80% are singletons. Material: peripheral blood. The receptor set was obtained from a human donor in a cohort sampled during active COVID-19.

This clone has only one observation. Its ends do not fully match the called genes, so a read error is possible. The CDR3 protein is CSVVGTSGEAGF. CDR3 in DNA: TGCAGCGTTGTGGGGACGTCTGGCGAAGCGGGTTTT. The chain joins TRBV29-1 to TRBJ1-1, with D possibly TRBD1 on 5 matching bases. Per germline, CDR1 SQVTM and CDR2 ANQGSEA. This CDR3 region has 12 residues.

The chain is built from TRBV28 and TRBJ1-1; D may be TRBD1 (5 bases). The germline V gene encodes CDR1 MDHEN and CDR2 SYDVKM. Trimming took 3 bases from V and 6 from J, leaving 11 bases between them. CDR3 size: 13 residues. The CDR3 loop reads CASSFGGVAEAFF. The CDR3 DNA follows: TGTGCCAGCAGTTTTGGAGGGGTGGCTGAAGCTTTCTTT.

The chain carries TRBV2 and TRBJ1-5, with 8 bases aligning to TRBD1. Germline loops: CDR1 SNHLY, CDR2 FYNNEI. Trimming at V came to 4 bases and at J to 0 bases, leaving 2 bases not matched to a gene. The CDR3 is made up of 15 amino acids. The CDR3 spells CASSATGVSNQPQHF. The CDR3 DNA reads TGTGCCAGCAGTGCGACAGGGGTTAGCAATCAGCCCCAGCATTTT.

The V gene is TRBV2, the J gene TRBJ2-7; 9 bases are a match to TRBD1. There are 14 residues in the CDR3. V shed 4 bases and J 6 bases; nucleotides not matched to a gene: 7. The V gene's germline CDR1 is SNHLY and CDR2 FYNNEI. The CDR3 region has the DNA TGTGCCAGCAGTGGACACGGGACAGGGATCGAGCAGTACTTC. It codes for CASSGHGTGIEQYF.

This clone was detected a few times. The same CDR3 can be traced to other DNA sequences in this sample. V gene TRBV11-3 combines with J gene TRBJ2-7; no firm D call. The CDR3 contains 12 residues. Deletions cut 5 bases from V and 0 bases from J, with 5 bases between. The germline V gene has CDR1 SGHNT and CDR2 YENEEA. CDR3 in DNA: TGTGCCAGCAGCCAGGACTCCTACGAGCAGTACTTC. Protein: CASSQDSYEQYF.

The V gene is TRBV5-1, the J gene TRBJ1-1; TRBD1 matches at 7 bases. Losses at the gene ends were 4 bases for V and 4 bases for J; bases not matched to a gene: 7. CDR3 length equals 14 residues. Germline loops: CDR1 SGHRS, CDR2 YFSETQ. This CDR3 reads CASSETGVGTEAFF. The CDR3 DNA reads TGCGCCAGCAGCGAAACAGGGGTTGGCACTGAAGCTTTCTTT.